This T cell receptor beta chain emerged from a study of T cell changes during pregnancy in multiple sclerosis. Generated by immunoSEQ multiplex PCR, the TCRdb table keeps only in-frame clones and is missing some. The table records about 64,000 clones, 80% to 95% of them present only once. The CDR3 loop spans 14 amino acids. The J segment lost 7 bases and the V segment lost 6 bases, leaving 11 bases of the junction unmatched. Germline V lookup: CDR1 MNHEY, CDR2 SVGAGI. The chain couples TRBV6-5 to TRBJ1-2; 7 nucleotides agree with TRBD1. This clonotype was sampled from a female donor with multiple sclerosis, enrolled in a pregnancy study. The specimen comprised peripheral blood, sampled in the second trimester of pregnancy. CDR3 protein: CASSPLDRQGGYTF. CDR3 sequence (DNA): TGTGCCAGCAGCCCCCTAGACCGACAGGGTGGCTACACCTTC.